This TCR beta chain originates from a study of T cell responses to AZD1222 COVID-19 vaccine. V lost 5 bases and J 3 bases, leaving 16 bases between the germline ends. The CDR3 contains 15 residues. CDR1 and CDR2 (germline): LNHDA, SQIVND (reference sequence). Sequencing used immunoSEQ multiplex PCR; TCRdb keeps in-frame clones, though not all of them. The repertoire holds around 99,000 clones, 90% to 95% seen once, with around 7.5% in the top ten. Comments on this clone: Its target is unknown.

Findings of the study overall: Repertoires were obtained only post-peak T cell response. Vaccine-related CD4 TCRs covered spike, predominating at 160-218 and 743-854. White British ancestry dominated among donors, who included more females, and clonal diversity was possibly underestimated.

The TCR sequence derives from an adult in good health. The gene calls are TRBV19 and TRBJ1-1, with D tentatively TRBD1 (5 bases). Sequencing was performed on peripheral blood, taken on day 0 of AZD1222 vaccination. The CDR3 bases are TGTGCCAGTAGTTACCTAATCGGAGGGGACACTGAAGCTTTCTTT. This codes for CASSYLIGGDTEAFF. The full variable domain, rest sourced from reference TRBV19 and TRBJ1-1, is DGGITQSPKYLFRKEGQNVTLSCEQNLNHDAMYWYRQDPGQGLRLIYYSQIVNDFQKGDIAEGYSVSREKKESFPLTVTSAQKNPTAFYLCASSYLIGGDTEAFFGQGTRLTVV.